This T cell receptor (beta chain) was obtained from a study of shared clonotypes between healthy human individuals. Study outcomes and limitations: In general, naive subsets displayed greater estimated richness than memory subsets did.

This clone has just a few counts. Its antigen remains unidentified. CDR3 length equals 15 residues. Germline V gives CDR1 SGHRS, CDR2 YFSETQ. Germline trimming cut 2 bases from V and 0 bases from J; bases unmatched to any gene: 4. CD45RA+ naive and CD45RA-negative memory subsets were separated from CD4+ cells. The method was immunoSEQ multiplex PCR; TCRdb's version includes in-frame clones alone and lacks a portion of them. Of around 990,000 clones listed, 60% to 80% were seen once; the top ten hold approximately 0.9%. The receptor was derived from a man younger than 35 in good health. Some clones in this sample may be carry-over from other donors' samples. Sequencing used memory CD4+ T cells from PBMCs. Noted subset: CD45RA-negative fraction. The rearrangement joins TRBV5-1 to TRBJ2-5; TRBD2 matches 7 bases. The CDR3 DNA reads TGCGCCAGCAGCTTAATGGCGGGGGACCAAGAGACCCAGTACTTC. Its translation: CASSLMAGDQETQYF. Full variable domain (outside the CDR3, taken from reference TRBV5-1 and TRBJ2-5): KAGVTQTPRYLIKTRGQQVTLSCSPISGHRSVSWYQQTPGQGLQFLFEYFSETQRNKGNFPGRFSGRQFSNSRSEMNVSTLELGDSALYLCASSLMAGDQETQYFGPGTRLLVL.